The 23 T cell receptor beta chains below all came from one sample that was sequenced in a study of T-cell memory formation after mild COVID-19. From the 5' RACE reads, TCRdb called clonotypes with MiXCR, one entry per CDR3 protein. Of 500,000 to 550,000 distinct CDR3 sequences detected, approximately 20% appear once; the ten largest clones hold 9.5% to 15%. Sequencing used PBMCs or a T cell subset sorted from them (not recorded which). The receptors come from an adult woman who had mild COVID-19 (a few samples of this study predate the infection). Cell type and time point are not known.

The chain uses TRBV5-6 and TRBJ2-1; D unclear. Germline assignment: CDR1 SGHDT and CDR2 YYEEEE. The CDR3 loop spans 15 amino acids. Between the trimmed V and J ends, which lost 4 bases and 3 bases, there was a span of 14 bases. The CDR3 DNA reads TGTGCCAGCAGCCCACCCCTGAGCCTCTACAATGAGCAGTTCTTC. Amino acids: CASSPPLSLYNEQFF.

The rearrangement links TRBV7-9 to TRBJ2-7, with D perhaps TRBD2 (5 bases). The V gene's germline CDR1 is SEHNR and CDR2 FQNEAQ (reference sequence). CDR3 length: 14 residues. V gave up 7 bases and J gave up 9 bases, with 22 bases separating them. The CDR3 reads CASTMSGLPSGQYF. The CDR3 DNA is TGTGCCAGCACCATGAGCGGTCTCCCTTCGGGGCAGTACTTC.

Many counts were recorded for this clonotype. The rearrangement uses TRBV4-2 and TRBJ2-1; 9 bases line up with TRBD1. V shed 3 bases, J shed 9 bases, and the junction held 6 bases outside the gene matches. The CDR3 runs 14 residues. Per germline, CDR1 LGHNA and CDR2 YNFKEQ. In DNA form, the CDR3 reads TGTGCCAGCAGCCAGTTTGGACAGGGGCGTGAGCAGTTCTTC. It codes for CASSQFGQGREQFF.

Notes on this clonotype: Because the CDR3's place on the DNA is in doubt, the DNA is left out and the CDR3 is given as listed by TCRdb. The V gene is TRBV24-1, the J gene TRBJ2-1; TRBD1, as called in the table, went unchecked against the DNA. The CDR3 spans 16 residues, counting both ends. Germline loops: CDR1 KGHDR, CDR2 SFDVKD. CDR3 in amino acids: CATSDFRGAGTDEQFF.

This clonotype was counted only a few times. This sequence joins TRBV6-5 and TRBJ1-2; D is ambiguous. The germline V gene encodes CDR1 MNHEY and CDR2 SVGAGI. The CDR3 length is 15 residues. The V end was cut by 0 bases, the J end by 4 bases, with 12 bases between. CDR3 sequence: CASSYSTAGFYGYTF. The CDR3 DNA reads as TGTGCCAGCAGTTACTCGACCGCAGGCTTCTATGGCTACACCTTC.

This chain links TRBV5-1 with TRBJ2-7, with unresolved D. The germline V gene encodes CDR1 SGHRS and CDR2 YFSETQ. The V end lost 0 bases, the J end lost 3 bases, and 13 bases lay between the germline ends. This CDR3 has 15 residues. In DNA, the CDR3 is TGCGCCAGCAGCTTGGGAGTTTCCCCCGACTACGAGCAGTACTTC. Translation gives CASSLGVSPDYEQYF.

The gene calls are TRBV5-1 and TRBJ2-5; D may match TRBD1 or TRBD2 (6 bases each). The CDR3 is 15 residues long. Germline V gene data show CDR1 as SGHRS and CDR2 as YFSETQ. The V end lost 5 bases, the J end lost 0 bases, and 14 bases lay between the germline ends. The CDR3 nucleotides are TGCGCCAGCAGTAGCGGACAGCCGTACCAAGAGACCCAGTACTTC. Protein: CASSSGQPYQETQYF. The full variable domain, its missing parts supplied by reference TRBV5-1 and TRBJ2-5, is KAGVTQTPRYLIKTRGQQVTLSCSPISGHRSVSWYQQTPGQGLQFLFEYFSETQRNKGNFPGRFSGRQFSNSRSEMNVSTLELGDSALYLCASSSGQPYQETQYFGPGTRLLVL.

The chain is built from TRBV20-1 and TRBJ2-3, with 9 bases identical to TRBD1. Germline-derived CDR1 and CDR2 are DFQATT and SNEGSKA (reference sequence). The CDR3 length is 14 residues. J was trimmed by 5 bases and V by 3 bases; bases with no gene match: 6. The CDR3 is CSASRDRAKDTQYF. For the CDR3, the DNA is TGCAGTGCTAGCCGGGACAGGGCAAAAGATACGCAGTATTTT.

V is TRBV4-2 and J is TRBJ2-2; 9 nucleotides align to TRBD2. This CDR3 comprises 15 residues. Germline V lookup: CDR1 LGHNA, CDR2 YNFKEQ. J lost 9 bases, V lost 4 bases, and 9 bases had no gene match. The CDR3 reads CASSPGSSGTRELFF. The CDR3 nucleotides are TGTGCCAGCAGCCCCGGGTCTAGCGGGACCCGGGAGCTGTTTTTT.

This clonotype occurred a few times. This chain joins TRBV7-2 and TRBJ2-2, with 10 bases matching TRBD2. Trimming at V came to 2 bases and at J to 4 bases, leaving 10 bases not matched to a gene. The V gene's germline CDR1 is SGHTA and CDR2 FQGNSA. The CDR3 consists of 18 residues. CDR3 sequence (DNA): TGTGCCAGCAGCTTATCCCTTAAGTCTAGCGGGGGCACCGGGGAGCTGTTTTTT. This translates into CASSLSLKSSGGTGELFF.

This clonotype occurred many times. The chain couples TRBV13 to TRBJ2-3; D tentatively fits TRBD1 or TRBD2 (5 bases each). The CDR3 has 14 residues. V lost 0 bases to trimming and J lost 4 bases, with 8 bases between them. Germline assignment: CDR1 PRHDT and CDR2 FYEKMQ (reference sequence). The CDR3 nucleotides read TGTGCCAGCAGCTTAGGGTTGGGGGCAGATACGCAGTATTTT. This sequence encodes CASSLGLGADTQYF.

The chain recombines TRBV5-5 with TRBJ1-2, with 7 bases lining up with TRBD1. Germline trimming cut 3 bases from V and 4 bases from J; bases unmatched to any gene: 9. Germline V gene lookup returns CDR1 SGHKS and CDR2 YYEKEE (reference sequence). The CDR3 is 15 amino acids. CDR3 nucleotide sequence: TGTGCCAGCAGCTGGTCGACAGGGAGCTTCTATGGCTACACCTTC. Its protein is CASSWSTGSFYGYTF.

This clonotype was seen many times. This chain links TRBV12-3 or TRBV12-4 with TRBJ1-5; D perhaps matches TRBD1 (5 bases). CDR3 length equals 16 residues. V lost 3 bases to trimming and J lost 4 bases, with 16 bases between them. The CDR3 nucleotides read TGTGCCAGCAGTTTCGGCGGACAAATACAAAATCAGCCCCAGCATTTT. Residues: CASSFGGQIQNQPQHF.

This sequence joins TRBV4-1 and TRBJ2-1; no clear D gene. The germline CDR1 and CDR2 sequences are MGHRA and YSYEKL. The CDR3 spans 15 residues. The V end lost 2 bases, the J end lost 8 bases, and 16 bases lay between the germline ends. Here the CDR3 DNA reads TGCGCCAGCAGCCAAACAGAGCGTGGATTCGATGAGCAGTTCTTC. It codes for CASSQTERGFDEQFF.

This clonotype appeared a few times. This chain uses TRBV7-9 with TRBJ1-1; a weak D match, TRBD1 (6 bases). CDR1 is SEHNR, CDR2 FQNEAQ, per germline (reference sequence). Trimming took off 0 bases at V and 1 base at J, with 9 bases between the two ends. The CDR3 loop spans 15 amino acids. DNA of the CDR3: TGTGCCAGCAGCTTAGCTGACAGGCCGAACACTGAAGCTTTCTTT. Translation: CASSLADRPNTEAFF.

The chain has TRBV18 and TRBJ2-1, with 9 bases aligning to TRBD2. CDR3 length: 12 amino acids. Germline CDR1 KGHSH, CDR2 LQKENI. With V trimmed by 3 bases and J by 9 bases, 0 bases remained unmatched. CDR3 sequence (DNA): TGTGCCAGCTCACCGGGACTAGCTGAGCAGTTCTTC. It is translated as CASSPGLAEQFF.

This clonotype was detected only once. The genes are TRBV9 and TRBJ2-1, with TRBD2 identical over 14 bases. Germline V lookup: CDR1 SGDLS, CDR2 YYNGEE. This CDR3 has 20 amino acids. V shed 1 base and J 6 bases; nucleotides not matched to a gene: 15. The CDR3: CASSVSSETSGRAVFNEQFF. The CDR3 nucleotides are TGTGCCAGCAGCGTATCTTCTGAGACTAGCGGGAGGGCGGTTTTCAATGAGCAGTTCTTC.

This chain links TRBV5-1 with TRBJ2-6, with TRBD1 identical over 7 bases. The germline V gene encodes CDR1 SGHRS and CDR2 YFSETQ. Germline trimming cut 2 bases from V and 0 bases from J; bases unmatched to any gene: 5. The CDR3 has 17 residues. The DNA of the CDR3 is TGCGCCAGCAGCTTAGGACAGGTCCTCTCTGGGGCCAACGTCCTGACTTTC. This encodes CASSLGQVLSGANVLTF.

The J gene is TRBJ2-2, the V gene TRBV27; 11 bases map to TRBD2. The CDR3 runs 16 residues. V trimming: 5 bases; J trimming: 6 bases; junction bases outside the gene matches: 8. The germline CDR1 and CDR2 sequences are MNHEY and SMNVEV (reference sequence). CDR3 sequence: CASSLSGGALAGELFF. CDR3 DNA: TGTGCCAGCAGTCTTAGCGGGGGGGCCTTGGCCGGGGAGCTGTTTTTT.

The genes are TRBV6-5 and TRBJ2-5; no firm D call. Trimming removed 0 bases from V and 10 bases from J, with 9 bases in between. The CDR3 loop spans 12 amino acids. The germline CDR1 and CDR2 sequences are MNHEY and SVGAGI. Here the CDR3 DNA reads TGTGCCAGCAGTTACTCGTCGGGTTACCAGTACTTC. Translated: CASSYSSGYQYF.

This clonotype was counted a few times. The J gene is TRBJ2-7, the V gene TRBV20-1; TRBD1 is a possible D gene (5 bases). The germline CDR1 and CDR2 sequences are DFQATT and SNEGSKA (reference sequence). The CDR3 is made up of 14 amino acids. V was clipped by 5 bases and J by 1 base, with 15 bases between them. CDR3 sequence: CSARPRARSYEQYF. CDR3 sequence (DNA): TGCAGTGCTCGTCCCAGGGCCCGATCCTACGAGCAGTACTTC.

The chain couples TRBV15 to TRBJ2-7, with D possibly called TRBD1 or TRBD2 (6 bases each). Germline V CDR1 and CDR2: LNHNV, YYDKDF (reference sequence). V lost 1 base and J lost 2, with 12 bases in between. The CDR3 runs to 15 residues. CDR3 amino acids: CATSRVGGPTYEQYF. The CDR3 bases are TGTGCCACCAGCAGAGTCGGGGGCCCTACCTACGAGCAGTACTTC.

This clonotype showed up just a few times. J is TRBJ2-7 and V is TRBV9; weak D call: TRBD1 (6 bases). Germline CDR1 SGDLS, CDR2 YYNGEE. The CDR3 loop spans 15 amino acids. V lost 0 bases and J 0 bases, leaving 10 bases between the germline ends. CDR3 residues: CASSVGTGTSYEQYF. The CDR3 DNA reads TGTGCCAGCAGCGTAGGAACAGGGACCTCCTACGAGCAGTACTTC.